A selection of T cell receptor beta chains follows, all from one sample in a study of cytomegalovirus exposure and HLA in healthy donors. The method was immunoSEQ multiplex PCR; TCRdb's version includes in-frame clones alone and lacks a portion of them. The sample carries 200,000 to 250,000 clones, 60% to 80% recorded once. The source material was PBMCs. The receptors here all came from a woman in her thirties in good health and CMV-seronegative. Both conserved end residues are part of each CDR3. The order of the fields is J gene, clone size, D gene, V gene, CDR3 DNA, CDR3 protein. The D gene is left open where the match is weak. Part of the rows lack a size; the others show once, few, many or a class for expanded clones.

>TRBJ2-4|-|TRBD1|TRBV6-6
TGTGCCAGCAGATCGACAGGGGGTAACAAAAACATTCAGTACTTC
CASRSTGGNKNIQYF
>TRBJ1-1|-|TRBD1|TRBV6-1
TGTGCCAGCAGTGGCTCCGGGACAGGGACTGAAGCTTTCTTT
CASSGSGTGTEAFF
>TRBJ1-2|-|TRBD1|TRBV6-1
TGTGCCAGCAGTGAGCGGGACAGGGGGCGGTATGGCTACACCTTC
CASSERDRGRYGYTF
>TRBJ2-2|-|TRBD2|TRBV29-1
TGCAGCGCAGAACTAGCGGGGAGCACCGGGGAGCTGTTTTTT
CSAELAGSTGELFF
>TRBJ1-1|-|-|TRBV30
TGTGCCTGGAGTGTACGTGGACTCGAAGCTTTCTTT
CAWSVRGLEAFF
>TRBJ2-3|-|TRBD2|TRBV18
TGTGCCAGCTCCTATATGTCGATCCGCGGGAGTAGACTGAGCACAGATACGCAGTATTTT
CASSYMSIRGSRLSTDTQYF
>TRBJ1-1|once|TRBD1|TRBV7-9
TGTGCCAGCAGCTTACTAGGGGGCATTGAAGCTTTCTTT
CASSLLGGIEAFF
>TRBJ2-2|-|-|TRBV15
TGTGCCACCAGCAGGATCCACTGCCTTAGGGGTAAGGCCGGGGAGCTGTTTTTT
CATSRIHCLRGKAGELFF
>TRBJ2-1|-|TRBD2|TRBV10-2
TGCGCCAGCAGGACTAGCGGGAATTACAATGAGCAGTTCTTC
CASRTSGNYNEQFF
>TRBJ2-3|few|-|TRBV7-3
TGTGCCAGCAGCTATCAACCGAGGGGCACAGATACGCAGTATTTT
CASSYQPRGTDTQYF
>TRBJ2-1|few|-|TRBV6-1
TGTGCCAGCAGTGAAGCTGGGGACACTTTGGTTGGATGCGAGCAGTTCTTC
CASSEAGDTLVGCEQFF
>TRBJ2-3|-|-|TRBV6-5
TGTGCCAGCAGTTCCCAAGGGGGGGCTACAGATACGCAGTATTTT
CASSSQGGATDTQYF
>TRBJ1-1|-|-|TRBV5-4
TGTGCCAGCAGCCCACAGGGCCGGCCCACTGAAGCTTTCTTT
CASSPQGRPTEAFF
>TRBJ1-4|-|-|TRBV6-5
TGTGCCAGCAGCTTTGGGCAGACTAATGAAAAACTGTTTTTT
CASSFGQTNEKLFF
>TRBJ2-5|-|-|TRBV28
TGTGCCAGCAGTAGCCCCCGAGAGACCCAGTACTTC
CASSSPRETQYF
>TRBJ2-7|-|TRBD2|TRBV7-3
TGTGCCAGCAGCGTTAGCGGGGCCTCCTACGAGCAGTACTTC
CASSVSGASYEQYF
>TRBJ1-4|-|TRBD1|TRBV5-1
TGCGCCAGCAGCTCCACGGGACAGGGCGACGAAAAACTGTTTTTT
CASSSTGQGDEKLFF
>TRBJ2-5|few|-|TRBV7-9
TGTGCCAGCTTGGAGTGGGGGGGCCATGGGGAGACCCAGTACTTC
CASLEWGGHGETQYF
>TRBJ1-3|once|-|TRBV19
TGTGCCAGTAGTAAGGACACAAACTACGGAAACACCATATATTTT
CASSKDTNYGNTIYF
>TRBJ2-7|-|TRBD1|TRBV4-1
TGCGCCAGCAGCCAAGCCGGGACAGGGGGCAACTACGAGCAGTACTTC
CASSQAGTGGNYEQYF
>TRBJ1-1|once|-|TRBV14
TGTGCCAGCAGCCCGCGTACCACTGAAGCTTTCTTT
CASSPRTTEAFF
>TRBJ2-2|-|TRBD2|TRBV7-8
TGTGCCAGCAGCTTGGAGCCGGGACTAGCGGGGCGAAACACCGGGGAGCTGTTTTTT
CASSLEPGLAGRNTGELFF
>TRBJ2-1|-|TRBD1|TRBV6-6
TGTGCCAGCACTACAGGGGGTTCCTACAATGAGCAGTTCTTC
CASTTGGSYNEQFF
>TRBJ2-5|-|-|TRBV19
TGTGCCAGCGGAGGGGGGGGGCCCGAGACCCAGTACTTC
CASGGGGPETQYF
>TRBJ2-7|once|TRBD2|TRBV5-4
TGTGCCAGCAGCTTGATACTAGCGGGATTTTCAGACGAGCAGTACTTC
CASSLILAGFSDEQYF
>TRBJ2-5|-|-|TRBV21-1
TGTGCCAGCAGCGGGACACCCCGTCGAGAGACCCAGTACTTC
CASSGTPRRETQYF
>TRBJ1-3|-|-|TRBV25-1
TGTGCCAGCACTCGCCCGGGGGGAAACACCATATATTTT
CASTRPGGNTIYF
>TRBJ1-4|-|-|TRBV6-5
TGTGCCAGCAGTTCAACTCCTAATGAAAAACTGTTTTTT
CASSSTPNEKLFF
>TRBJ2-7|-|TRBD2|TRBV11-2
TGTGCCAGCAGCTCCAGGACTAGCGGGGTGACCTACGAGCAGTACTTC
CASSSRTSGVTYEQYF
>TRBJ2-5|-|-|TRBV7-2
TGTGCCAGCAGCTTAGACAGCAACCAAGAGACCCAGTACTTC
CASSLDSNQETQYF
>TRBJ1-1|once|TRBD1|TRBV2
TGTGCCAGCAGGGACAGGGCCATGAACACTGAAGCTTTCTTT
CASRDRAMNTEAFF
>TRBJ1-1|few|TRBD1|TRBV7-2
TGTGCCAGCAGCTGGACAGGGGGCACTGAAGCTTTCTTT
CASSWTGGTEAFF
>TRBJ2-3|-|TRBD2|TRBV11-2
TGTGCCAGCAGTCCGTCCTCTTCATTAGCGGGGGCGGGAGATACGCAGTATTTT
CASSPSSSLAGAGDTQYF
>TRBJ1-1|-|-|TRBV2
TGTGCCAGCAGTGTAGGCAGGGCGAACACTGAAGCTTTCTTT
CASSVGRANTEAFF
>TRBJ2-1|-|TRBD2|TRBV7-8
TGTGCCAGCAGCTTAACTAGCGGGAGAGGGAATGAGCAGTTCTTC
CASSLTSGRGNEQFF
>TRBJ1-1|-|-|TRBV5-4
TGTGCCAGCAGTCGGGGGACGGGGGGCGCTGAAGCTTTCTTT
CASSRGTGGAEAFF
>TRBJ2-1|-|-|TRBV27
TGTGCCAGCAGTTTGAGAACGCGGATCTCCTACAATGAGCAGTTCTTC
CASSLRTRISYNEQFF
>TRBJ1-3|-|-|TRBV6-6
TGTGCCAGCCTTCCCCGGCCGGGGATCCCTGGAAACACCATATATTTT
CASLPRPGIPGNTIYF
>TRBJ2-1|-|TRBD2|TRBV7-9
TGTTCCAGCAGCCCCCGGCTAGCGGGCCCCTCCTACAATGAGCAGTTCTTC
CSSSPRLAGPSYNEQFF
>TRBJ2-4|-|TRBD1|TRBV13
TGTGCCAGCAGCCGGCCCGGGACAGGGGGAAACATTCAGTACTTC
CASSRPGTGGNIQYF
>TRBJ2-5|-|-|TRBV30
TGTGCCTGGAGTACAGGGGAGACCCAGTACTTC
CAWSTGETQYF
>TRBJ2-2|few|TRBD1|TRBV10-3
TGTGCCATCAGCGGAACTACAGGGGGCACCGGGGAGCTGTTTTTT
CAISGTTGGTGELFF
>TRBJ2-4|-|TRBD2|TRBV2
TGTGCCAGCAGGCCGGGACTAGCGGGATTAAACATTCAGTACTTC
CASRPGLAGLNIQYF
>TRBJ1-6|-|-|TRBV5-1
TGCGCCAGCAGCTTGGATGGGGGGGGGAGTTCACCCCTCCACTTT
CASSLDGGGSSPLHF
>TRBJ2-3|-|-|TRBV9
TGTGCCAGCAGCGTAGGTGGCGGTAGCACAGATACGCAGTATTTT
CASSVGGGSTDTQYF
>TRBJ1-4|-|-|TRBV5-1
TGCGCCAGCAGCTTGAGTGAGAATGAAAAACTGTTTTTT
CASSLSENEKLFF
>TRBJ2-2|once|-|TRBV5-1
TGCGCCAGCAGCTTTAGGGGCGACGGGGAGCTGTTTTTT
CASSFRGDGELFF
>TRBJ2-7|once|-|TRBV10-1
TGCGCCAGCAGTGAGCTGTTCCGAGGCGAGCAGTACTTC
CASSELFRGEQYF
>TRBJ2-7|-|TRBD2|TRBV4-1
TGCGCCAGCAGCCATTTAGCGGGAGTGGGCTACGAGCAGTACTTC
CASSHLAGVGYEQYF
>TRBJ1-2|-|-|TRBV6-1
TGTGCCAGCACCGAACGGGGGGGGGAGAGTGGCTACACCTTC
CASTERGGESGYTF
>TRBJ1-4|-|-|TRBV6-5
TGTGCCAGCAGTGACTCCCTGGTAGCTAATGAAAAACTGTTTTTT
CASSDSLVANEKLFF
>TRBJ2-2|-|TRBD1|TRBV27
TGTGCCAGCAGTTCACCGGGACAGGGTAACACCGGGGAGCTGTTTTTT
CASSSPGQGNTGELFF
>TRBJ1-1|-|TRBD1|TRBV19
TGTGCCAGTAGGAAATCAGGGGGCGAAGGGTACACTGAAGCTTTCTTT
CASRKSGGEGYTEAFF